Below, 14 T cell receptor beta chains from the same sample are listed, as sequenced in a study of CD8+ T cells in alopecia areata. In each case, RNA was isolated and then reverse transcribed into cDNA as the sequencing template. Clones were read by immunoSEQ multiplex PCR, and TCRdb kept only the in-frame ones, dropping some. The sample records 65,000 to 100,000 clones, just over 50% being singletons. Sequencing input: NKG2D-high CD8+ T cells sorted from blood. Receptor source: a human donor with alopecia areata.

This sequence joins TRBV2 and TRBJ1-5; D remains unclear. The germline V gene encodes CDR1 SNHLY and CDR2 FYNNEI. This CDR3 spans 14 amino acids. V shed 3 bases and J shed 1 base, with 7 bases lying between them. CDR3 coding DNA: TGTGCCAGCAGTGATGTGGGGAGCAATCAGCCCCAGCATTTT. Encoded protein: CASSDVGSNQPQHF. Full variable domain (rest looked up from reference TRBV2 and TRBJ1-5): EPEVTQTPSHQVTQMGQEVILRCVPISNHLYFYWYRQILGQKVEFLVSFYNNEISEKSEIFDDQFSVERPDGSNFTLKIRSTKLEDSAMYFCASSDVGSNQPQHFGDGTRLSIL.

The CDR3: CASSIGLAPSLNEQFF. The DNA for the CDR3 is TGCGCCAGCAGCATCGGGTTAGCCCCAAGTTTGAATGAGCAGTTCTTC. The rearrangement uses TRBV5-1 and TRBJ2-1, with D uncertain. V lost 4 bases, J lost 7 bases, and 21 bases lay in between. This CDR3 has 16 amino acids. Per the germline V gene, CDR1 is SGHRS and CDR2 is YFSETQ.

The chain recombines TRBV27 with TRBJ2-7, with 8 bases aligning to TRBD1. The CDR3 sequence is 14 residues long. V dropped 6 bases and J dropped 0; count of bases not matched to a gene: 4. The germline V gene encodes CDR1 MNHEY and CDR2 SMNVEV (reference sequence). CDR3 DNA sequence: TGTGCCAGCAGCCACAGGGGGAGCTCCTACGAGCAGTACTTC. It translates to CASSHRGSSYEQYF.

The chain joins TRBV2 to TRBJ1-6; weak D call: TRBD1 (5 bases). Between the trimmed V and J ends, which lost 6 bases and 0 bases, there was a span of 15 bases. The CDR3 is made up of 17 amino acids. The germline CDR1 and CDR2 sequences are SNHLY and FYNNEI. CDR3 residues: CASRFEGLGSYNSPLHF. The CDR3 DNA reads as TGTGCCAGCAGATTTGAGGGGTTGGGCTCCTATAATTCACCCCTCCACTTT.

V is TRBV4-2 and J is TRBJ1-1; D not resolved. The germline V gene has CDR1 LGHNA and CDR2 YNFKEQ. V was clipped by 2 bases and J by 1 base, with 8 bases between them. The CDR3 is made up of 14 amino acids. The DNA for the CDR3 is TGTGCCAGCAGCCAACCAGGCGGGAACACTGAAGCTTTCTTT. It specifies CASSQPGGNTEAFF.

Written as DNA, the CDR3 is TGTGCCAGCAGCTTTGAAGATCTAGAGACCCAGTACTTC. This codes for CASSFEDLETQYF. The chain employs TRBV11-2 and TRBJ2-5; D is uncertain. CDR3 length equals 13 residues. V was cut by 3 bases and J by 4 bases, with 9 bases left in between. The germline CDR1 and CDR2 sequences are SGHAT and FQNNGV.

This clone was recorded a few times. V gene TRBV19 combines with J gene TRBJ1-5; no definite D call. The CDR3 extends over 12 amino acids. Germline V CDR1 and CDR2: LNHDA, SQIVND (reference sequence). Trimming shortened V by 7 bases and J by 2 bases, and 6 bases separated the two germline ends. For the CDR3, the DNA is TGTGCCAGTAAGATCGGCAATCAGCCCCAGCATTTT. The encoded protein is CASKIGNQPQHF.

The J gene is TRBJ2-3, the V gene TRBV5-6; D ambiguous. CDR3 length: 12 residues. The V gene's germline CDR1 is SGHDT and CDR2 YYEEEE. V was shortened by 5 bases and J by 0 bases, with 4 bases between the two germline ends. The CDR3 spells CASSFSTDTQYF. CDR3 sequence (DNA): TGTGCCAGCAGTTTTAGCACAGATACGCAGTATTTT.

The chain has TRBV29-1 and TRBJ2-7, with D unresolved. The germline gives CDR1 SQVTM, CDR2 ANQGSEA. The CDR3 runs to 14 residues. Trimming removed 3 bases at V and 4 bases at J, with 16 bases between. Here the CDR3 reads CSVEFQVGGYEQYF. Here the CDR3 DNA reads TGCAGCGTTGAGTTCCAGGTCGGCGGTTACGAGCAGTACTTC.

This chain connects TRBV4-3 to TRBJ2-6; D is undetermined. The CDR3 contains 16 residues. V lost 4 bases and J 0 bases, leaving 10 bases between the germline ends. The germline V gene has CDR1 LGHNA and CDR2 YSLEER. The CDR3 here is CASSLFDASGANVLTF. The CDR3 region has the DNA TGCGCCAGCAGCCTATTCGACGCCTCTGGGGCCAACGTCCTGACTTTC.

The V gene is TRBV7-2, the J gene TRBJ2-7, with TRBD2 matching 12 bases. Germline CDR1 SGHTA, CDR2 FQGNSA. The CDR3 consists of 15 residues. V lost 1 base and J lost 5; bases outside the gene matches: 3. The CDR3 spells CASSLGLAGVHEQYF. The CDR3 bases are TGTGCCAGCAGCTTAGGACTAGCGGGAGTCCACGAGCAGTACTTC.

This chain links TRBV7-8 with TRBJ2-1; D not resolved. This CDR3 comprises 12 residues. V lost 6 bases and J 5 bases, leaving 8 bases between the germline ends. Germline values: CDR1 SGHVS, CDR2 FQNEAQ. CDR3 bases: TGTGCCAGCAGTCTCTATAACAATGAGCAGTTCTTC. Translation: CASSLYNNEQFF.

The V gene is TRBV6-5, the J gene TRBJ2-5; D tentatively fits TRBD1 or TRBD2 (5 bases each). CDR1 is MNHEY and CDR2 is SVGAGI in the germline V gene. With 5 bases removed from V and 1 base from J, the gap between germline ends came to 8 bases. The CDR3 totals 13 residues. CDR3 region: CASSGDPQETQYF. Here the CDR3 DNA reads TGTGCCAGCAGTGGGGACCCCCAAGAGACCCAGTACTTC.

V is TRBV11-2 and J is TRBJ2-7; D gene unclear. Germline lookup yields CDR1 SGHAT and CDR2 FQNNGV. The CDR3 is made up of 12 amino acids. V lost 3 bases and J 2 bases, leaving 5 bases between the germline ends. CDR3 in amino acids: CASSLVTYEQYF. CDR3 sequence (DNA): TGTGCCAGCAGCTTGGTTACCTACGAGCAGTACTTC.